Shown below are 3 T cell receptor beta chains from a single sample sequenced in a study of cytomegalovirus exposure and HLA in healthy donors. Vbeta (60) and Jbeta (13) primers were used in the PCR. TCRdb's copy holds only in-frame clones and misses some; the assay was immunoSEQ multiplex PCR. Of hundreds of thousands of clones in the sample, over 60% were seen once. Sequenced material: PBMCs. All receptors derive from a young man in good health and CMV-seronegative.

This clone occurred a few times. This sequence joins TRBV28 and TRBJ2-2; the D is unclear. CDR1 is MDHEN and CDR2 is SYDVKM in the germline V gene. Trimming shortened V by 1 base and J by 1 base, and 4 bases separated the two germline ends. The CDR3 runs 14 residues. CDR3 sequence: CASSLYQNTGELFF. CDR3 in DNA: TGTGCCAGCAGTTTATATCAGAACACCGGGGAGCTGTTTTTT.

The chain uses TRBV27 and TRBJ1-1; tentatively, D is TRBD1 (6 bases). Germline loops: CDR1 MNHEY, CDR2 SMNVEV (reference sequence). V lost 7 bases and J lost 0, with 18 bases in between. CDR3 length equals 16 residues. This CDR3 is CASTSGWGRMNTEAFF. CDR3 bases: TGTGCCAGCACCTCCGGTTGGGGGCGAATGAACACTGAAGCTTTCTTT.

V and J are TRBV7-8 and TRBJ2-7; 11 nucleotides match TRBD2. Germline lookup yields CDR1 SGHVS and CDR2 FQNEAQ. J gave up 4 bases and V 5 bases, and 7 bases lay outside the gene matches. The CDR3 spans 15 residues. The CDR3 DNA reads as TGTGCCAGCAGCGTGGGACTAGCGGAAACGTACGAGCAGTACTTC. Residues: CASSVGLAETYEQYF.